The 26 T cell receptor beta chains below all came from one sample that was sequenced in a study of human T cells and chemical hapten exposure. Time point given: patch test 1, 2 weeks after DPC sensitization. Treatment meaning: therapeutic diphenylcyclopropenone sensitization with weekly scalp DPC. TCRdb fed the RACE reads into MiXCR, producing one record per CDR3 protein. The repertoire consists of about 57,000 distinct CDR3 sequences, with 9% to 9.5% occurring once and the leading ten covering less than 15%. The sequences come from whole blood, collected in connection with sensitization to the hapten diphenylcyclopropenone (DPC). The receptors stem from a woman aged 35 to 49 with alopecia areata. Some clones in this sample may be carry-over from other donors' samples.

This clonotype was detected a few times. This chain uses TRBV20-1 with TRBJ2-5; D possibly corresponds to TRBD1 (5 bases). The CDR3 is 13 residues long. Germline assignment: CDR1 DFQATT and CDR2 SNEGSKA (reference sequence). V was clipped by 5 bases and J by 1 base, with 11 bases between them. In nucleotides, the CDR3 is TGCAGTGCTGCCGGTACAGGCCAAGAGACCCAGTACTTC. This translates into CSAAGTGQETQYF.

This clonotype was seen many times. The V and J genes are TRBV20-1 and TRBJ2-3, with TRBD2 matching 12 bases. The junction had 5 bases not matched to a gene; V was cut back by 6 bases and J by 1 base. Germline CDR1 DFQATT, CDR2 SNEGSKA (reference sequence). CDR3 length: 15 residues. The CDR3 DNA reads as TGCAGTGCCGCTAGCGGGGGGGCGGGCACAGATACGCAGTATTTT. Translation gives CSAASGGAGTDTQYF.

This clonotype was counted a few times. The genes are TRBV6-2 or TRBV6-3 and TRBJ2-2, with 10 bases that match TRBD1. Germline values: CDR1 MNHEY, CDR2 SVGEGT. V dropped 10 bases and J dropped 4; count of bases not matched to a gene: 9. The CDR3 has 15 amino acids. The CDR3 nucleotides read TGTGCCACCCAACGGGGGACAGGGGCCACCGGGGAGCTGTTTTTT. Encoded protein: CATQRGTGATGELFF.

This clonotype came up a few times. This sequence joins TRBV4-1 and TRBJ1-1, with 9 bases identical to TRBD1. The J segment lost 6 bases and the V segment lost 4 bases, leaving 9 bases of the junction unmatched. This CDR3 has 15 amino acids. Germline CDR1 is MGHRA and CDR2 is YSYEKL. CDR3 residues: CASSPRGQGPPEAFF. CDR3 DNA sequence: TGCGCCAGCAGCCCAAGGGGACAGGGACCTCCTGAAGCTTTCTTT.

The chain uses TRBV3-1 and TRBJ2-1, with 14 bases identical to TRBD2. CDR1 and CDR2 (germline): LGHDT, YNNKEL (reference sequence). The junction had 9 bases not matched to a gene; V was cut back by 5 bases and J by 0 bases. The CDR3 sequence is 19 residues long. The CDR3 is CASSSRTSGGPSSYNEQFF. CDR3 nucleotides: TGTGCCAGCAGCTCCCGGACTAGCGGGGGGCCCAGCTCCTACAATGAGCAGTTCTTC.

This clonotype appeared many times. V and J are TRBV3-1 and TRBJ2-1; D might be TRBD1 (6 bases). The V gene's germline CDR1 is LGHDT and CDR2 YNNKEL (reference sequence). This CDR3 has 16 residues. The germline V and J ends were trimmed by 0 bases and 8 bases, with 17 bases remaining between them. The CDR3 DNA sequence: TGTGCCAGCAGCCAAGAACCCGGACTCAGGGGCCATGAGCAGTTCTTC. Translation gives CASSQEPGLRGHEQFF.

The sample holds a few counts of this clonotype. The chain recombines TRBV2 with TRBJ2-1; a possible D gene is TRBD2 (5 bases). Germline assignment: CDR1 SNHLY and CDR2 FYNNEI. The CDR3 has 13 residues. V was trimmed by 7 bases and J by 9 bases, leaving 16 bases between them. The chain's CDR3 is CASTRELVREQFF. CDR3 bases: TGTGCCAGCACTAGGGAACTAGTACGTGAGCAGTTCTTC. The whole variable domain, filled in from reference TRBV2 and TRBJ2-1, reads EPEVTQTPSHQVTQMGQEVILRCVPISNHLYFYWYRQILGQKVEFLVSFYNNEISEKSEIFDDQFSVERPDGSNFTLKIRSTKLEDSAMYFCASTRELVREQFFGPGTRLTVL.

This clonotype was seen at least ten times. The V gene is TRBV12-5, the J gene TRBJ1-1; D not resolved. V was clipped by 1 base and J by 4 bases, with 10 bases between them. The CDR3 runs to 14 residues. Germline CDR1 LGHNT, CDR2 FRNRAP. The CDR3 spells CASGLGAGVTEAFF. The CDR3 bases are TGTGCTAGTGGTTTGGGGGCCGGGGTCACTGAAGCTTTCTTT.

The sample holds many counts of this clonotype. This chain links TRBV4-3 with TRBJ1-6; D is unclear. Deletions cut 0 bases from V and 4 bases from J, with 10 bases between. Germline V gene sequence: CDR1 LGHNA, CDR2 YSLEER. The CDR3 is 16 residues long. The CDR3 DNA reads TGCGCCAGCAGCCAAGAAGGCGGGCGTTATAATTCACCCCTCCACTTT. It translates to CASSQEGGRYNSPLHF.

In its sample, this clonotype was seen many times. The CDR3 is CASSVGQGANYGYTF. The CDR3 DNA is TGTGCCAGCAGCGTTGGACAGGGGGCAAACTATGGCTACACCTTC. This chain joins TRBV9 and TRBJ1-2, with TRBD1 identical over 11 bases. The CDR3 totals 15 residues. The J segment lost 2 bases and the V segment lost 2 bases, leaving 2 bases of the junction unmatched. Germline V gene data show CDR1 as SGDLS and CDR2 as YYNGEE.

The sample holds a few counts of this clonotype. The chain employs TRBV6-6 and TRBJ1-3; 7 nucleotides match TRBD1. Germline V gives CDR1 MNHNY, CDR2 SVGAGI (reference sequence). The CDR3 extends over 13 amino acids. The ends lost 10 bases at V and 2 bases at J; junction bases unmatched: 5. The CDR3 spells CATRDSPGNTIYF. CDR3 sequence (DNA): TGTGCCACCCGGGACAGCCCTGGAAACACCATATATTTT.

The gene calls are TRBV2 and TRBJ1-6; no definite D call. The CDR3 has 16 amino acids. Germline CDR1 reads SNHLY; CDR2 reads FYNNEI. The V end was cut by 1 base, the J end by 0 bases, with 7 bases between. The CDR3 reads CASSEVETSYNSPLHF. CDR3 nucleotides: TGTGCCAGCAGTGAAGTGGAGACCTCCTATAATTCACCCCTCCACTTT. Full variable domain (remainder filled in from reference TRBV2 and TRBJ1-6): EPEVTQTPSHQVTQMGQEVILRCVPISNHLYFYWYRQILGQKVEFLVSFYNNEISEKSEIFDDQFSVERPDGSNFTLKIRSTKLEDSAMYFCASSEVETSYNSPLHFGNGTRLTVT.

This clonotype has a handful of counts. The chain has TRBV3-1 and TRBJ1-1; D is possibly TRBD1 (6 bases). Germline V gives CDR1 LGHDT, CDR2 YNNKEL (reference sequence). This CDR3 is built from 14 residues. The ends were cut back, 3 bases at V and 5 bases at J, with 13 bases in the middle. In DNA form, the CDR3 reads TGTGCCAGCAGCCACAGTGGTCAGGGGACTGAAGCTTTCTTT. It specifies CASSHSGQGTEAFF.

In this sample, this clonotype turned up many times. This chain uses TRBV7-8 with TRBJ2-2, with D tentatively TRBD1 (7 bases). V dropped 5 bases and J dropped 6 bases, with 19 bases sitting between them. This CDR3 comprises 16 residues. CDR1 SGHVS and CDR2 FQNEAQ come from the germline V gene. The CDR3 protein is CASSPQGRGVSGELFF. In DNA, the CDR3 is TGTGCCAGCAGCCCCCAAGGCAGGGGGGTCTCCGGGGAGCTGTTTTTT.

V gene TRBV12-3 or TRBV12-4 combines with J gene TRBJ2-5, with D unclear. V was cut by 2 bases and J by 2 bases, with 21 bases left in between. The CDR3 is 18 amino acids. CDR3 DNA: TGTGCCAGCAGTTTACGGTGGCCCGGTTTTGCGTCTCAAGAGACCCAGTACTTC. The encoded protein is CASSLRWPGFASQETQYF.

J is TRBJ2-1 and V is TRBV10-1; D is possibly TRBD1 (5 bases). The CDR3 is made up of 17 amino acids. In germline, CDR1 is WNHNN, CDR2 SYGVQD (reference sequence). Between the trimmed V and J ends, which lost 4 bases and 8 bases, there was a span of 24 bases. In nucleotides, the CDR3 is TGCGCCAGCAGTGCATACCCAGGGTACACAGCCGGGTATGAGCAGTTCTTC. Its translation: CASSAYPGYTAGYEQFF.

The table lists this clonotype with many counts. The gene calls are TRBV3-1 and TRBJ2-7; tentatively, D is TRBD2 (6 bases). V dropped 3 bases and J dropped 1 base, with 22 bases sitting between them. Per germline, CDR1 LGHDT and CDR2 YNNKEL (reference sequence). This CDR3 has 18 amino acids. In nucleotides, the CDR3 is TGTGCCAGCAGCCACGCCAATAGGTGGAGGGTTGGATCCTACGAGCAGTACTTC. It yields the protein CASSHANRWRVGSYEQYF.

This clonotype was observed at least ten times. V and J are TRBV4-2 and TRBJ2-3; 7 bases are shared with TRBD1. V lost 0 bases to trimming and J lost 4 bases; unmatched junction nucleotides: 10. Germline CDR1 LGHNA, CDR2 YNFKEQ. This CDR3 is built from 17 residues. The CDR3: CASSQEGGPTGSDTQYF. In DNA form, the CDR3 reads TGTGCCAGCAGCCAAGAAGGGGGCCCCACAGGCTCAGATACGCAGTATTTT.

This clonotype was seen many times. One junction end disagrees with the germline gene, perhaps due to a read error. The chain has TRBV29-1 and TRBJ2-1, with 9 bases lining up with TRBD1. The germline V gene encodes CDR1 SQVTM and CDR2 ANQGSEA. This CDR3 is 14 amino acids long. CDR3 loop: CSVEDRGKGNEQFF. For the CDR3, the DNA is TGCAGCGTCGAAGACAGGGGGAAGGGCAATGAGCAGTTCTTC.

The CDR3 DNA is TGTGCCAGCAGCTTCAGACTTGCCCAAGAGACCCAGTACTTC. It codes for CASSFRLAQETQYF. J is TRBJ2-5 and V is TRBV11-2; D not resolved. Trimming cost V 3 bases and J 1 base, with 9 bases left between them. The germline V gene has CDR1 SGHAT and CDR2 FQNNGV. The CDR3 extends over 14 amino acids. Full variable domain (remainder filled in from reference TRBV11-2 and TRBJ2-5): EAGVAQSPRYKIIEKRQSVAFWCNPISGHATLYWYQQILGQGPKLLIQFQNNGVVDDSQLPKDRFSAERLKGVDSTLKIQPAKLEDSAVYLCASSFRLAQETQYFGPGTRLLVL.

In this sample, this clonotype turned up many times. This chain joins TRBV18 and TRBJ1-1; no clear D. The CDR3 runs to 13 residues. V dropped 4 bases and J dropped 1 base, with 7 bases sitting between them. Germline loops: CDR1 KGHSH, CDR2 LQKENI. The CDR3 loop is CASSLGRNTEAFF. The CDR3 coding sequence is TGTGCCAGCTCACTAGGACGGAACACTGAAGCTTTCTTT. The full variable domain, rest sourced from reference TRBV18 and TRBJ1-1, is NAGVMQNPRHLVRRRGQEARLRCSPMKGHSHVYWYRQLPEEGLKFMVYLQKENIIDESGMPKERFSAEFPKEGPSILRIQQVVRGDSAAYFCASSLGRNTEAFFGQGTRLTVV.

The chain links TRBV12-3 or TRBV12-4 to TRBJ2-2, with 8 bases matching TRBD1. The CDR3 is 15 residues long. With 6 bases clipped from V and 5 bases from J, the junction kept 8 bases outside the gene matches. The CDR3 nucleotides read TGTGCCAGCAGCAGGACAGGGATTGGGACCGGGGAGCTGTTTTTT. Translating gives CASSRTGIGTGELFF.

This clonotype was observed at least ten times. The V call is TRBV11-2, the J call TRBJ2-7; 7 bases agree with TRBD1. From germline, CDR1 is SGHAT and CDR2 FQNNGV. The J segment lost 2 bases and the V segment lost 6 bases, leaving 10 bases of the junction unmatched. CDR3 length: 15 amino acids. Here the CDR3 DNA reads TGTGCCAGCAGTTCGACCGGGACAGAAGCCTACGAGCAGTACTTC. Encoded protein: CASSSTGTEAYEQYF.

The chain is built from TRBV29-1 and TRBJ2-6, with D perhaps being TRBD1 or TRBD2 (5 bases each). Between the trimmed V and J ends, which lost 2 bases and 4 bases, there was a span of 9 bases. The germline V gene has CDR1 SQVTM and CDR2 ANQGSEA. The length of the CDR3 is 14 residues. CDR3 in DNA: TGCAGCGTTGAACAAGGGACGGGGGCCAACGTCCTGACTTTC. Its protein product is CSVEQGTGANVLTF.

At least ten counts were recorded for this clonotype. The chain uses TRBV2 and TRBJ2-7; the D gene could be TRBD1 or TRBD2 (5 bases each). Trimming pared 6 bases from V and 3 bases from J, leaving 12 bases between. Germline V gene lookup returns CDR1 SNHLY and CDR2 FYNNEI. This CDR3 has 13 residues. In DNA, the CDR3 is TGTGCCAGCAGGACGGCAGGGAGCTACGAGCAGTACTTC. Translating it yields CASRTAGSYEQYF.

This clonotype was seen repeatedly, ten times or more. This chain joins TRBV7-2 and TRBJ1-1; no firm D call. The CDR3 runs to 14 residues. The germline V and J ends were trimmed by 3 bases and 10 bases, with 18 bases remaining between them. Germline CDR1 and CDR2: SGHTA and FQGNSA. CDR3 in DNA: TGTGCCAGCAGCTTCCGTGGCGGGCGGAAGGGAGCTTTCTTT. This codes for CASSFRGGRKGAFF.